This TCR beta chain is from a study of T-cell memory formation after mild COVID-19. Germline-derived CDR1 and CDR2 are MNHEY and SVGEGT. With 0 bases removed from V and 2 bases from J, the gap between germline ends came to 16 bases. This CDR3 has 17 residues. With regard to this clonotype: The antigen is not known.

TCRdb re-called the 5' RACE reads with MiXCR, one entry per CDR3 protein. Among under 300,000 distinct CDR3 sequences listed, 7.5% to 10% were seen once. Regarding the study as a whole: The SARS-CoV-2 specificity of second-wave clones reaching peak at day 37 remained unverified.

The clonotype was recovered from a man younger than 30 who had mild COVID-19 (a few samples of this study predate the infection). Cell type and time point are not known. The V and J genes are TRBV6-2 or TRBV6-3 and TRBJ1-1; D uncertain. Sequenced input: PBMCs or a T cell subset sorted from them (not recorded which). CDR3 loop: CASSYSKGLGSNTEAFF. DNA of the CDR3: TGTGCCAGCAGTTACTCGAAAGGCTTGGGCTCAAACACTGAAGCTTTCTTT.